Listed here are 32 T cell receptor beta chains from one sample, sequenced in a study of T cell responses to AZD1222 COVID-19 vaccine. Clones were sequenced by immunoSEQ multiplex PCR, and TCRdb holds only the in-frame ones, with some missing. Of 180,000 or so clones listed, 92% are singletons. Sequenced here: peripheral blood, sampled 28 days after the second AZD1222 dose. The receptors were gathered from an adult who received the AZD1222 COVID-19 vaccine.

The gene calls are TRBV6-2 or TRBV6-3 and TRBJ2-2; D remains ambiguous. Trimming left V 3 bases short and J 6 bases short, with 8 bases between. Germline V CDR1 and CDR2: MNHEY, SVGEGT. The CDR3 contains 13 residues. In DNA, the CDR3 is TGTGCCAGCAGTTATCCCGCCCCCGGGGAGCTGTTTTTT. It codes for CASSYPAPGELFF.

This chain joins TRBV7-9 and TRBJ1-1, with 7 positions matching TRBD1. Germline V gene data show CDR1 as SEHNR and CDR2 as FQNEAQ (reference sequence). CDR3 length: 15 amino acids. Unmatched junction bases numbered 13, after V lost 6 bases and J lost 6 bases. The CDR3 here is CASSRPGQPDPEAFF. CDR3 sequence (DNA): TGTGCCAGCAGTCGTCCGGGACAGCCGGACCCTGAAGCTTTCTTT.

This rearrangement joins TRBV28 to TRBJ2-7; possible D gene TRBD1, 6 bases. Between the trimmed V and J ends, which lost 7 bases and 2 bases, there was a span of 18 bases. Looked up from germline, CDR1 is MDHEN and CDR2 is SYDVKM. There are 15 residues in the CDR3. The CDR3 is CASNKAGTSTYEQYF. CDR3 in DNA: TGTGCCAGCAATAAAGCCGGGACAAGCACCTACGAGCAGTACTTC.

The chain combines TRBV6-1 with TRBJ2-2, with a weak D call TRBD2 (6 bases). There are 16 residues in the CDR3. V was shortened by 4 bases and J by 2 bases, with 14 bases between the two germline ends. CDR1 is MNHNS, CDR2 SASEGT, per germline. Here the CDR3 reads CASSASGLLNTGELFF. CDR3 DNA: TGTGCCAGCAGTGCCTCGGGACTCCTAAACACCGGGGAGCTGTTTTTT.

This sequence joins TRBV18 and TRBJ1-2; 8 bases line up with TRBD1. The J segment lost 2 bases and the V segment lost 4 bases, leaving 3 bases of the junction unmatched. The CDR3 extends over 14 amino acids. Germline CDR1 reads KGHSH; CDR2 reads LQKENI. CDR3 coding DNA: TGTGCCAGCTCACGGGGACAGGCCAACTATGGCTACACCTTC. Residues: CASSRGQANYGYTF. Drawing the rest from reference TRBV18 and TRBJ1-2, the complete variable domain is NAGVMQNPRHLVRRRGQEARLRCSPMKGHSHVYWYRQLPEEGLKFMVYLQKENIIDESGMPKERFSAEFPKEGPSILRIQQVVRGDSAAYFCASSRGQANYGYTFGSGTRLTVV.

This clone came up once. CDR3 sequence (DNA): TGTGCCAGCAGCTTGGAACAGGTGACAAATTCACCCCTCCACTTT. Translating gives CASSLEQVTNSPLHF. The genes are TRBV5-4 and TRBJ1-6; possibly TRBD1 for D (5 bases). Trimming took 0 bases from V and 7 from J, leaving 11 bases between them. The CDR3 spans 15 residues. Germline V gene sequence: CDR1 SGHNT, CDR2 YYREEE (reference sequence).

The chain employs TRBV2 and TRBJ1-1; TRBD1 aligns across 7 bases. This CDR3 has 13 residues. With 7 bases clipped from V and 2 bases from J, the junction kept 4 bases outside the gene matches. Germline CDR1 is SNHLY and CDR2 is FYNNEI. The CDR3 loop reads CASIWTGNTEAFF. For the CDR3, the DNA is TGTGCCAGCATATGGACAGGAAACACTGAAGCTTTCTTT.

The CDR3 here is CAWRTGEAFF. CDR3 bases: TGTGCCTGGAGGACGGGAGAAGCTTTCTTT. V and J are TRBV30 and TRBJ1-1; no clear D. From germline, CDR1 is GTSNPN and CDR2 SVGIG (reference sequence). V dropped 3 bases and J dropped 8 bases, with 7 bases sitting between them. The length of the CDR3 is 10 residues.

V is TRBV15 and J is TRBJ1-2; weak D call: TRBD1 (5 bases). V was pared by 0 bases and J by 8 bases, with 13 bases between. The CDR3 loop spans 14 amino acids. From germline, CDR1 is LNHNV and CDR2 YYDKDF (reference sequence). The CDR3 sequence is CATSRDRGGDGYTF. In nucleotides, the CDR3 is TGTGCCACCAGCAGAGATAGGGGAGGGGACGGCTACACCTTC. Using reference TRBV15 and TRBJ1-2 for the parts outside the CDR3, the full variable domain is DAMVIQNPRYQVTQFGKPVTLSCSQTLNHNVMYWYQQKSSQAPKLLFHYYDKDFNNEADTPDNFQSRRPNTSFCFLDIRSPGLGDTAMYLCATSRDRGGDGYTFGSGTRLTVV.

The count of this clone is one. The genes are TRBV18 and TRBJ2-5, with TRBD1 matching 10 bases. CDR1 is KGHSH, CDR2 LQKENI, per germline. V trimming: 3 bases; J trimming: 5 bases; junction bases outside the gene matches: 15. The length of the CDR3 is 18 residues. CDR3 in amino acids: CASSPSRRDRGFVETQYF. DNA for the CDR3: TGTGCCAGCTCACCGTCACGCCGGGACAGGGGTTTCGTGGAGACCCAGTACTTC.

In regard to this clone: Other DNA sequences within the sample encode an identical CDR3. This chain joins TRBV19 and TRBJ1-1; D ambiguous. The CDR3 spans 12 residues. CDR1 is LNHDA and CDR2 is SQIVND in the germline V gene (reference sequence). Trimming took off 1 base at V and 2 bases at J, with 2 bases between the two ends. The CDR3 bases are TGTGCCAGTAGTATAGGAAACACTGAAGCTTTCTTT. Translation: CASSIGNTEAFF.

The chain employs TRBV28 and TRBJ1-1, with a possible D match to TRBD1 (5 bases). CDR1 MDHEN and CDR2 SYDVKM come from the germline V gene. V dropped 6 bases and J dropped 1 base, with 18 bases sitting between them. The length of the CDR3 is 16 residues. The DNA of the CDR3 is TGTGCCAGCAGCCCACTCCCCGGGACGGGGAACACTGAAGCTTTCTTT. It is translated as CASSPLPGTGNTEAFF.

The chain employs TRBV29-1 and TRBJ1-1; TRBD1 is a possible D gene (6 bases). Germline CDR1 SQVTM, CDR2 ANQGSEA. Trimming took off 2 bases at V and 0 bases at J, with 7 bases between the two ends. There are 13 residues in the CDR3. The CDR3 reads CSVERGMNTEAFF. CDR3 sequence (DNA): TGCAGCGTTGAAAGGGGGATGAACACTGAAGCTTTCTTT.

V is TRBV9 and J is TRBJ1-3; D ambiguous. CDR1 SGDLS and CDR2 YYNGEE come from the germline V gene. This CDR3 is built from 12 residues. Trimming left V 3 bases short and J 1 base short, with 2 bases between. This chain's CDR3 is CASSGSGNTIYF. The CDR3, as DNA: TGTGCCAGCAGCGGGTCTGGAAACACCATATATTTT.

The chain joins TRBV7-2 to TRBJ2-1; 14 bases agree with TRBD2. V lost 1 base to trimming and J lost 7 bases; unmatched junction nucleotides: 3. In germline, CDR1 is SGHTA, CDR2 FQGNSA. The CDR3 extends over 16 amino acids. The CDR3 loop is CASSLGLAGGENEQFF. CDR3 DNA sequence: TGTGCCAGCAGCTTAGGACTAGCGGGGGGGGAGAATGAGCAGTTCTTC.

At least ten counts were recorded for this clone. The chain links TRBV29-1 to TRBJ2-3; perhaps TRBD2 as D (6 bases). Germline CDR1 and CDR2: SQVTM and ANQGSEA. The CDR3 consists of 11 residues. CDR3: CSNTLGGTQYF. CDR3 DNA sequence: TGCAGTAACACCCTGGGAGGTACGCAGTATTTT.

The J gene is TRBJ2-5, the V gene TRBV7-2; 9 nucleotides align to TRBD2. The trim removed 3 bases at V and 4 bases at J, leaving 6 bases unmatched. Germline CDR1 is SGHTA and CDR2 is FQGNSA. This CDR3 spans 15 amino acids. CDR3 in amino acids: CASSFSGRGGETQYF. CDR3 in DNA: TGTGCCAGCAGCTTTAGCGGGAGAGGGGGAGAGACCCAGTACTTC. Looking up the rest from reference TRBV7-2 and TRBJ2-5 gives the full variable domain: GAGVSQSPSNKVTEKGKDVELRCDPISGHTALYWYRQSLGQGLEFLIYFQGNSAPDKSGLPSDRFSAERTGGSVSTLTIQRTQQEDSAVYLCASSFSGRGGETQYFGPGTRLLVL.

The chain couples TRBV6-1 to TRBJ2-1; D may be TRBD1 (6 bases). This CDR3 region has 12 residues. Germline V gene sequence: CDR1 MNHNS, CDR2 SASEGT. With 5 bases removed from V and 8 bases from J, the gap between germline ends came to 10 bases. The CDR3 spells CASSPHRDEQFF. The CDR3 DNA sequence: TGTGCCAGCAGTCCCCACAGGGATGAGCAGTTCTTC.

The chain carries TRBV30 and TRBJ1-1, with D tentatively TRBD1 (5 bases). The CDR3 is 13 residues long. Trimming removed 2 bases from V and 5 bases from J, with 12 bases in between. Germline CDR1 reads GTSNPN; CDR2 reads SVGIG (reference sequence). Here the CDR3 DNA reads TGTGCCTGGAGTCCGCCAGGGAGAACTGAAGCTTTCTTT. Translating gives CAWSPPGRTEAFF.

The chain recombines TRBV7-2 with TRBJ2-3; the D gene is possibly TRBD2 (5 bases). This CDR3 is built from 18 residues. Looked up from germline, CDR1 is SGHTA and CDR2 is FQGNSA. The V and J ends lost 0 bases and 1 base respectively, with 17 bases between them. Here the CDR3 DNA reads TGTGCCAGCAGCTTAGCTTTCAGCGGACGAAGGGGCACAGATACGCAGTATTTT. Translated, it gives CASSLAFSGRRGTDTQYF. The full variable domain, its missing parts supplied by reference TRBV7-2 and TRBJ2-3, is GAGVSQSPSNKVTEKGKDVELRCDPISGHTALYWYRQSLGQGLEFLIYFQGNSAPDKSGLPSDRFSAERTGGSVSTLTIQRTQQEDSAVYLCASSLAFSGRRGTDTQYFGPGTRLTVL.

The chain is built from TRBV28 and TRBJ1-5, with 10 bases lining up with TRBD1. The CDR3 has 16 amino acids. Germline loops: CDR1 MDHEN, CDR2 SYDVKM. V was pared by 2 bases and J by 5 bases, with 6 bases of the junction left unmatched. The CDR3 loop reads CASSLGGQGRYQPQHF. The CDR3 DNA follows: TGTGCCAGCAGTTTAGGGGGACAGGGGCGTTATCAGCCCCAGCATTTT.

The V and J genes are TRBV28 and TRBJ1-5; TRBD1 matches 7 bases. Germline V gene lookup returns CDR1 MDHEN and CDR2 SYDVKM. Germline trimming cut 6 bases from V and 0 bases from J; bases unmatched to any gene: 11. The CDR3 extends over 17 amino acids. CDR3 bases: TGTGCCAGCAGACTTATGTGGCGACAGGGTAGCAATCAGCCCCAGCATTTT. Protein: CASRLMWRQGSNQPQHF.

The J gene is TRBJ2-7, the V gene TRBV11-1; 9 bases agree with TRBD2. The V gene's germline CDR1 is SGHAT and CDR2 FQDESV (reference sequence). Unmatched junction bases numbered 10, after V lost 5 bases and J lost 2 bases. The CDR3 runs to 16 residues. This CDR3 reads CASSPILAGATYEQYF. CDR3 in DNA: TGTGCCAGCAGCCCAATTTTAGCGGGGGCGACCTACGAGCAGTACTTC. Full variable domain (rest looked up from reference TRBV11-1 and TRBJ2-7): EAEVAQSPRYKITEKSQAVAFWCDPISGHATLYWYRQILGQGPELLVQFQDESVVDDSQLPKDRFSAERLKGVDSTLKIQPAELGDSAMYLCASSPILAGATYEQYFGPGTRLTVT.

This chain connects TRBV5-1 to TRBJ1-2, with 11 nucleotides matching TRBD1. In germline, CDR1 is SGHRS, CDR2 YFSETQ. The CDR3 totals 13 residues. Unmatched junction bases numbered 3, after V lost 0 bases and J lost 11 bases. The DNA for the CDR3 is TGCGCCAGCAGCTTGGACGGGACAGGGGGGTACACCTTC. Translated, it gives CASSLDGTGGYTF.

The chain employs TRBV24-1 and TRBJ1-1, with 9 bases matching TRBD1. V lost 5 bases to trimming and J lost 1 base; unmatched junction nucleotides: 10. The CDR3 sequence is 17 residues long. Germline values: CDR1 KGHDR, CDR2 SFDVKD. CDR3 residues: CATSASSGTGTNTEAFF. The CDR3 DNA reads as TGTGCCACCAGTGCCTCCTCTGGGACAGGGACGAACACTGAAGCTTTCTTT.

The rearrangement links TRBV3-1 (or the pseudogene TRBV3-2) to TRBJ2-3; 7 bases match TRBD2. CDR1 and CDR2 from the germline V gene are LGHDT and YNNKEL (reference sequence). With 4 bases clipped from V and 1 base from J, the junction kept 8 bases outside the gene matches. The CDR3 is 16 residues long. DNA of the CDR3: TGTGCCAGCAGCCGCTCTCCTCTAGCGGGCACAGATACGCAGTATTTT. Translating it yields CASSRSPLAGTDTQYF.

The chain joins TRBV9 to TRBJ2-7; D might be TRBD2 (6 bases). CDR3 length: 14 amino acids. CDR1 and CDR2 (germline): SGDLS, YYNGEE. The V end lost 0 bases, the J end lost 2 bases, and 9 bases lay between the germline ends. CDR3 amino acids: CASSVAPGAYEQYF. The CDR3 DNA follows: TGTGCCAGCAGCGTAGCTCCGGGAGCCTACGAGCAGTACTTC. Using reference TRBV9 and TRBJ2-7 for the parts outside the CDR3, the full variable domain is DSGVTQTPKHLITATGQRVTLRCSPRSGDLSVYWYQQSLDQGLQFLIQYYNGEERAKGNILERFSAQQFPDLHSELNLSSLELGDSALYFCASSVAPGAYEQYFGPGTRLTVT.

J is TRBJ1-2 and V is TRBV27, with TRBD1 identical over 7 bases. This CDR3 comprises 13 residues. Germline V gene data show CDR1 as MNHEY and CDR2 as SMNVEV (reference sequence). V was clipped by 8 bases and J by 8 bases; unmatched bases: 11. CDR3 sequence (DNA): TGTGCCAGCTGGAGACAGGGAGGGAGAGGCTACACCTTC. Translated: CASWRQGGRGYTF.

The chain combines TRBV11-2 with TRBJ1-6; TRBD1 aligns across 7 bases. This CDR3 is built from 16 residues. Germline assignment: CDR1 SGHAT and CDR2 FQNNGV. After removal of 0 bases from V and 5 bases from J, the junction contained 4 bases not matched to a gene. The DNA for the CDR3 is TGTGCCAGCAGCTTAGATCTGGGACAGCATAATTCACCCCTCCACTTT. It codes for CASSLDLGQHNSPLHF.

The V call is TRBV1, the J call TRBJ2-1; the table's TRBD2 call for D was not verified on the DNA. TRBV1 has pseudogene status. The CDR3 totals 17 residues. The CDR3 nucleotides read TGCACCAGCAGCCAAGATAAATCCAGAGAAGGAGACAATGAGCAGTTCTTC. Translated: CTSSQDKSREGDNEQFF.

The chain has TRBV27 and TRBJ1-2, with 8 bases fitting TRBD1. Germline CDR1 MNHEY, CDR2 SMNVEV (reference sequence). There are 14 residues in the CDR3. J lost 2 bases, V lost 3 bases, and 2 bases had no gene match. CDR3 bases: TGTGCCAGCAGTTTCCGGACAGGGAACTATGGCTACACCTTC. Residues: CASSFRTGNYGYTF.

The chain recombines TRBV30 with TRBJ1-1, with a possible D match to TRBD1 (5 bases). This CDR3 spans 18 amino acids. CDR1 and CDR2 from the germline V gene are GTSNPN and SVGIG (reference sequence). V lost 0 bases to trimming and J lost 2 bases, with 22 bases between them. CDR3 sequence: CAWSVPRPGLIQNTEAFF. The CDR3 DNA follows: TGTGCCTGGAGTGTCCCCCGCCCGGGGCTGATCCAAAACACTGAAGCTTTCTTT.